This TCR beta chain was retrieved from a study of post-analysis software for immune sequencing data. Overall study findings and caveats: Patients showed TRBV5-6, TRBV5-1 and TRBV20-1 among five TRBV segments more frequent than in controls.

In this sample, this clonotype turned up many times. The antigen remains unidentified. Unique molecular identifiers were built into the TCR beta cDNA libraries. TCRdb reprocessed the PCR reads with MiXCR, giving one entry per CDR3 protein. The sample includes approximately 250,000 distinct CDR3 sequences, about 40% of them seen just once. The CDR3 sequence is 12 residues long. V was cut by 3 bases and J by 10 bases, with 7 bases left in between. Germline V CDR1 and CDR2: MGHDK, SYGVNS. V and J are TRBV25-1 and TRBJ1-6; a possible D gene is TRBD1 (5 bases). The TCR was taken from a girl aged 10-17 years with multiple sclerosis. Material: blood. Written as DNA, the CDR3 is TGTGCCAGCAGTGAGGGACTCTCACCCCTCCACTTT. This translates into CASSEGLSPLHF.